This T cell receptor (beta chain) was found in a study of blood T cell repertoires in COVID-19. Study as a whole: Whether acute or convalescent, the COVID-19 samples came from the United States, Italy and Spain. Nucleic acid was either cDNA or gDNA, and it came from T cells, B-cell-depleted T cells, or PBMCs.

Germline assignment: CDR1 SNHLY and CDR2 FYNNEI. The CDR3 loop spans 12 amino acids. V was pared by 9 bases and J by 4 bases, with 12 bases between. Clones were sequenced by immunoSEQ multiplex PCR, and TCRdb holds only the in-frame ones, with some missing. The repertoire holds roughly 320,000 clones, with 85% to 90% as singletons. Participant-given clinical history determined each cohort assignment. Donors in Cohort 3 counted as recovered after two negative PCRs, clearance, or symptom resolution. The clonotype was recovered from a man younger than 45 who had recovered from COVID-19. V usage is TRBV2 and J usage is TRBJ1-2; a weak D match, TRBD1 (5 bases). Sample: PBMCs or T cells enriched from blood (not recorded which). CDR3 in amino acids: CARGVSPYGYTF. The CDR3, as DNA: TGTGCCAGAGGGGTCTCCCCCTATGGCTACACCTTC.